Included here is one TCR beta chain sequence, with context. This clone's antigen is unknown. Nothing much larger sits one base from this clone, and base qualities are not available. Data came from an Illumina HiSeq 1500. Through fastp at Q25 and MiXCR, TCRdb rebuilt clones from the public reads, retaining in-frame beta chains. Each entry is one CDR3 protein sequence, shown with its most common DNA and genes. The sample table holds some 350,000 distinct CDR3 sequences, of which around 29% were seen once. The ten largest make up about 20% of the sample. Per the publication, the treatment or condition label means: in vitro stimulation with specific CMV peptide epitopes to enrich CMV-specific T cells. The CDR3, from cysteine to phenylalanine, totals 14 residues. The CDR3 DNA has 42 bases and is translated from base 1. Trimming at the junction amounts to 3 bases on V and 4 bases on J, and the germline ends lie 10 bases apart.

This entry comes from a study of T cell repertoires in cytomegalovirus infection (dated by TCRdb to between 2018 and 2021). The study in broad terms: Peptide stimulations targeted recently identified HLA-C-restricted CMV epitopes, whose presentation resists viral immunomodulation, together with well-studied HLA-B-restricted epitopes. The HLA type of each donor mattered for the analysis, because public TCR beta signatures pointed to carriage of CMV infection along with the matching HLA type.

The research as a whole found: The ex vivo response was dominated by HLA-C-restricted CMV-specific TCR beta clonotypes, which also provided the single most frequent clonotype in two of eight donors. In both this cohort and an independent cohort of 350 or so donors, the cumulative frequency of public TCR beta family members distinguished carriers of CMV infection plus the relevant HLA type.

Sample: cultured PBMCs, taken from culture after CMV antigen stimulation. This receptor was obtained from a human donor in good health (CMV status not recorded). Some clones in this sample may be carry-over from other donors' samples. The sequence links TRBV12-3 or TRBV12-4 to TRBJ1-5; the D gene assignment is ambiguous. The CDR3 is CASSFDAGNQPQHF. The nucleotide sequence reads TGTGCCAGCAGTTTCGACGCGGGGAATCAGCCCCAGCATTTT.